The entry below describes one T cell receptor beta chain. This entry comes from a study of control samples from healthy donors and cancer patients. The data were produced by immunoSEQ multiplex PCR, yet TCRdb's version contains in-frame clones alone and is incomplete. The top ten clones hold 5.5% to 6.5% of a sample with about 77,000 clones, around 92% of them seen once. This CDR3 is 14 amino acids long. Looked up from germline, CDR1 is MDHEN and CDR2 is SYDVKM. Sequencing used blood. The rearrangement uses TRBV28 and TRBJ2-5, with 9 bases aligning to TRBD2. The sequence came from a woman aged 55-75 years in good health. The CDR3 loop reads CAGASGAEAETQYF. The DNA for the CDR3 is TGTGCTGGGGCTAGCGGGGCTGAGGCAGAGACCCAGTACTTC.